Below, 23 T cell receptor beta chains from the same sample are listed, as sequenced in a study of cytomegalovirus exposure and HLA in healthy donors. Both 60 Vbeta primers and 13 Jbeta primers went into the PCR. Some clones are missing from TCRdb's copy, which holds only in-frame ones; the method was immunoSEQ multiplex PCR. The sample yields 160,000 or so clones, around 74% seen once. The sample taken for sequencing was PBMCs. Every receptor here comes from a young woman in good health and CMV-seronegative.

This clone was seen more than once but under ten times. The genes are TRBV29-1 and TRBJ2-5; TRBD2 matches 10 bases. This CDR3 spans 12 amino acids. After removal of 7 bases from V and 2 bases from J, the junction contained 1 base not matched to a gene. Germline assignment: CDR1 SQVTM and CDR2 ANQGSEA. In DNA, the CDR3 is TGCAGCGGGACTAGCGGTCAAGAGACCCAGTACTTC. Amino acids: CSGTSGQETQYF.

CDR3 DNA sequence: TGCGCCAGCAGCGCGAGCGGGGGGGTCACCGGGGAGCTGTTTTTT. Its protein is CASSASGGVTGELFF. This chain joins TRBV5-1 and TRBJ2-2; 10 bases line up with TRBD2. With 4 bases clipped from V and 4 bases from J, the junction kept 4 bases outside the gene matches. The CDR3 runs to 15 residues. CDR1 and CDR2 from the germline V gene are SGHRS and YFSETQ. The whole variable domain, filled in from reference TRBV5-1 and TRBJ2-2, reads KAGVTQTPRYLIKTRGQQVTLSCSPISGHRSVSWYQQTPGQGLQFLFEYFSETQRNKGNFPGRFSGRQFSNSRSEMNVSTLELGDSALYLCASSASGGVTGELFFGEGSRLTVL.

The V and J genes are TRBV6-5 and TRBJ1-5, with a weak D call TRBD1 (6 bases). Germline CDR1 MNHEY, CDR2 SVGAGI. Trimming took off 5 bases at V and 6 bases at J, with 11 bases between the two ends. The CDR3 extends over 13 amino acids. In DNA, the CDR3 is TGTGCCAGCAGTCCACAGGGTTTTCAGCCCCAGCATTTT. This encodes CASSPQGFQPQHF.

The chain recombines TRBV28 with TRBJ2-3; 9 bases line up with TRBD1. The CDR3 has 16 amino acids. CDR1 and CDR2 (germline): MDHEN, SYDVKM. V was clipped by 5 bases and J by 3 bases; unmatched bases: 9. The chain's CDR3 is CASSPRQGVLTDTQYF. Here the CDR3 DNA reads TGTGCCAGCAGTCCACGACAGGGGGTTCTAACAGATACGCAGTATTTT.

The V and J genes are TRBV6-4 and TRBJ2-7; D may be TRBD2 (7 bases). The CDR3 runs 15 residues. Trimming left V 6 bases short and J 6 bases short, with 21 bases between. CDR1 is MRHNA, CDR2 SNTAGT, per germline. The CDR3 loop is CASRNRGAHPGEQYF. The CDR3, as DNA: TGTGCCAGCAGGAACCGGGGGGCCCACCCGGGCGAGCAGTACTTC.

The chain links TRBV7-2 to TRBJ2-2, with D possibly matching TRBD2 (7 bases). The CDR3 has 15 residues. Deletions cut 3 bases from V and 4 bases from J, with 12 bases between. CDR1 SGHTA and CDR2 FQGNSA come from the germline V gene. The CDR3 DNA is TGTGCCAGCAGCTTCGGGGGGCGCAGCACCGGGGAGCTGTTTTTT. This sequence encodes CASSFGGRSTGELFF.

This clone came up once. The rearrangement joins TRBV5-4 to TRBJ1-4, with D possibly TRBD1 on 6 matching bases. V shed 4 bases and J shed 0 bases, with 10 bases lying between them. Per the germline V gene, CDR1 is SGHNT and CDR2 is YYREEE (reference sequence). The CDR3 length is 15 residues. CDR3 sequence: CASSPDSATNEKLFF. The CDR3 nucleotides are TGTGCCAGCAGCCCGGACAGTGCAACTAATGAAAAACTGTTTTTT.

This clone was seen just once. The chain is built from TRBV29-1 and TRBJ1-2; no clear D gene. The CDR3 runs 13 residues. V dropped 4 bases and J dropped 0 bases, with 9 bases sitting between them. Germline V gives CDR1 SQVTM, CDR2 ANQGSEA. CDR3 loop: CSVVVSANYGYTF. The DNA of the CDR3 is TGCAGCGTTGTGGTCAGCGCTAACTATGGCTACACCTTC.

V and J are TRBV2 and TRBJ2-1; 11 bases are a match to TRBD2. Germline V gives CDR1 SNHLY, CDR2 FYNNEI. The CDR3 spans 16 residues. Trimming cost V 8 bases and J 0 bases; bases outside gene matches: 6. The CDR3 reads CASRLAGLSSYNEQFF. The CDR3 DNA reads TGTGCCAGCCGACTAGCGGGGCTGAGCTCCTACAATGAGCAGTTCTTC.

This chain links TRBV28 with TRBJ1-6, with TRBD1 matching 9 bases. This CDR3 comprises 19 residues. CDR1 MDHEN and CDR2 SYDVKM come from the germline V gene. V lost 6 bases to trimming and J lost 9 bases; unmatched junction nucleotides: 21. CDR3 residues: CASSHSGTGIGGRGSPLHF. As DNA, the CDR3 is TGTGCCAGCAGCCACTCCGGGACAGGGATCGGGGGCAGGGGTTCACCCCTCCACTTT.

Turning to this clone: The junction departs from germline at one end; a sequencing error may be responsible. This chain joins TRBV7-7 and TRBJ2-1, with a tentative D call TRBD2 (5 bases). The CDR3 covers 16 residues. CDR1 is SSHAT and CDR2 is FNYEAQ in the germline V gene (reference sequence). The chain's CDR3 is CASSLDSSRSYNEQFF. The CDR3 nucleotides are TGTGCTAGCAGCTTAGATTCTAGCAGGTCCTACAATGAGCAGTTCTTC.

The chain combines TRBV5-6 with TRBJ1-5; D is possibly TRBD1 (6 bases). Germline-derived CDR1 and CDR2 are SGHDT and YYEEEE. CDR3 length: 14 residues. V lost 2 bases, J lost 4 bases, and 10 bases lay in between. CDR3 in DNA: TGTGCCAGCAGCTTAGGGGGAAGAAATCAGCCCCAGCATTTT. The encoded protein is CASSLGGRNQPQHF.

The rearrangement joins TRBV29-1 to TRBJ2-5; 9 nucleotides agree with TRBD2. In germline, CDR1 is SQVTM, CDR2 ANQGSEA. The V gene end was trimmed by 6 bases and the J gene end by 3 bases; junction bases not matched to a gene: 2. The CDR3 runs 12 residues. CDR3 residues: CSVTSGEETQYF. Here the CDR3 DNA reads TGCAGCGTGACTAGCGGAGAAGAGACCCAGTACTTC. Combining the CDR3 with reference TRBV29-1 and TRBJ2-5 gives the whole variable domain SAVISQKPSRDICQRGTSLTIQCQVDSQVTMMFWYRQQPGQSLTLIATANQGSEATYESGFVIDKFPISRPNLTFSTLTVSNMSPEDSSIYLCSVTSGEETQYFGPGTRLLVL.

This chain uses TRBV28 with TRBJ1-2; D is possibly TRBD1 (5 bases). This CDR3 has 13 residues. V lost 6 bases to trimming and J lost 3 bases, with 11 bases between them. Germline CDR1 and CDR2: MDHEN and SYDVKM. CDR3 residues: CASSDRLDYGYTF. The CDR3 bases are TGTGCCAGCAGCGACAGACTTGACTATGGCTACACCTTC.

The chain links TRBV28 to TRBJ1-5; maybe TRBD1 (6 bases). Germline-derived CDR1 and CDR2 are MDHEN and SYDVKM. The CDR3 contains 17 residues. V shed 4 bases and J shed 2 bases, with 18 bases lying between them. CDR3: CASSSPTGPGGNQPQHF. The DNA of the CDR3 is TGTGCCAGCAGTTCGCCAACAGGGCCCGGCGGCAATCAGCCCCAGCATTTT.

The chain uses TRBV5-1 and TRBJ2-7, with TRBD1 identical over 9 bases. V shed 5 bases, J shed 7 bases, and the junction held 7 bases outside the gene matches. Germline V gives CDR1 SGHRS, CDR2 YFSETQ. This CDR3 region has 13 residues. This CDR3 is CASRSDRGDEQYF. The CDR3 DNA reads as TGCGCCAGCAGATCGGACAGGGGAGATGAGCAGTACTTC. The variable domain in full, with the rest retrieved from reference TRBV5-1 and TRBJ2-7, is KAGVTQTPRYLIKTRGQQVTLSCSPISGHRSVSWYQQTPGQGLQFLFEYFSETQRNKGNFPGRFSGRQFSNSRSEMNVSTLELGDSALYLCASRSDRGDEQYFGPGTRLTVT.

The rearrangement links TRBV5-1 to TRBJ2-7, with 10 positions matching TRBD1. V was clipped by 4 bases and J by 4 bases; unmatched bases: 14. The germline V gene encodes CDR1 SGHRS and CDR2 YFSETQ. The CDR3 is 17 amino acids. The CDR3 is CASSRSAQAGQGYEQYF. The CDR3 DNA is TGCGCCAGCAGCCGATCTGCCCAGGCGGGACAGGGGTACGAGCAGTACTTC.

This clone has just a few counts. The chain carries TRBV11-3 and TRBJ2-7; 11 bases map to TRBD1. The CDR3 sequence is 13 residues long. The V and J ends lost 5 bases and 6 bases, in that order; junction bases with no gene match: 3. Germline assignment: CDR1 SGHNT and CDR2 YENEEA. This CDR3 reads CASSAGTGGEQYF. Here the CDR3 DNA reads TGTGCCAGCAGCGCTGGGACAGGGGGCGAGCAGTACTTC. The whole variable domain, filled in from reference TRBV11-3 and TRBJ2-7, reads EAGVVQSPRYKIIEKKQPVAFWCNPISGHNTLYWYLQNLGQGPELLIRYENEEAVDDSQLPKDRFSAERLKGVDSTLKIQPAELGDSAVYLCASSAGTGGEQYFGPGTRLTVT.

This chain uses TRBV6-1 with TRBJ2-1, with 8 bases matching TRBD2. V shed 7 bases and J 12 bases; nucleotides not matched to a gene: 8. Germline CDR1 MNHNS, CDR2 SASEGT. The CDR3 consists of 12 residues. The CDR3 reads CASTLAGYVQFF. The CDR3, as DNA: TGTGCCAGCACTTTAGCGGGGTACGTGCAGTTCTTC.

This clone was detected only a few times. The chain recombines TRBV9 with TRBJ2-5; D is ambiguous. CDR3 length: 11 amino acids. Germline values: CDR1 SGDLS, CDR2 YYNGEE. V lost 3 bases and J lost 4, with 4 bases in between. CDR3 amino acids: CASSAGETQYF. DNA for the CDR3: TGTGCCAGCAGCGCCGGAGAGACCCAGTACTTC.

V gene TRBV5-1 combines with J gene TRBJ2-1; TRBD1 might be the D (5 bases). Germline-derived CDR1 and CDR2 are SGHRS and YFSETQ. The germline V and J ends were trimmed by 4 bases and 6 bases, with 17 bases remaining between them. The CDR3 runs to 15 residues. CDR3 amino acids: CASSPRGLSGNEQFF. For the CDR3, the DNA is TGCGCCAGCAGCCCTAGGGGCCTTTCGGGCAATGAGCAGTTCTTC.

To note about this clone: An end of the junction does not agree with germline; a read error may underlie this. This chain joins TRBV7-9 and TRBJ1-3; maybe TRBD1 (6 bases). Germline V CDR1 and CDR2: SEHNR, FQNEAQ (reference sequence). The CDR3 spans 16 residues. CDR3 sequence (DNA): TGTTCCAGCAGCTCAAAGGGGGACCTTGCCGGAAACACCATATATTTT. It translates to CSSSSKGDLAGNTIYF.

This chain joins TRBV4-1 and TRBJ2-1; TRBD2 agrees at 10 bases. This CDR3 comprises 16 residues. Germline CDR1 reads MGHRA; CDR2 reads YSYEKL. V trimming: 0 bases; J trimming: 7 bases; junction bases outside the gene matches: 6. CDR3 protein: CASSQEKRGGRNEQFF. The CDR3 DNA reads as TGCGCCAGCAGCCAAGAGAAGCGGGGGGGGCGGAATGAGCAGTTCTTC.